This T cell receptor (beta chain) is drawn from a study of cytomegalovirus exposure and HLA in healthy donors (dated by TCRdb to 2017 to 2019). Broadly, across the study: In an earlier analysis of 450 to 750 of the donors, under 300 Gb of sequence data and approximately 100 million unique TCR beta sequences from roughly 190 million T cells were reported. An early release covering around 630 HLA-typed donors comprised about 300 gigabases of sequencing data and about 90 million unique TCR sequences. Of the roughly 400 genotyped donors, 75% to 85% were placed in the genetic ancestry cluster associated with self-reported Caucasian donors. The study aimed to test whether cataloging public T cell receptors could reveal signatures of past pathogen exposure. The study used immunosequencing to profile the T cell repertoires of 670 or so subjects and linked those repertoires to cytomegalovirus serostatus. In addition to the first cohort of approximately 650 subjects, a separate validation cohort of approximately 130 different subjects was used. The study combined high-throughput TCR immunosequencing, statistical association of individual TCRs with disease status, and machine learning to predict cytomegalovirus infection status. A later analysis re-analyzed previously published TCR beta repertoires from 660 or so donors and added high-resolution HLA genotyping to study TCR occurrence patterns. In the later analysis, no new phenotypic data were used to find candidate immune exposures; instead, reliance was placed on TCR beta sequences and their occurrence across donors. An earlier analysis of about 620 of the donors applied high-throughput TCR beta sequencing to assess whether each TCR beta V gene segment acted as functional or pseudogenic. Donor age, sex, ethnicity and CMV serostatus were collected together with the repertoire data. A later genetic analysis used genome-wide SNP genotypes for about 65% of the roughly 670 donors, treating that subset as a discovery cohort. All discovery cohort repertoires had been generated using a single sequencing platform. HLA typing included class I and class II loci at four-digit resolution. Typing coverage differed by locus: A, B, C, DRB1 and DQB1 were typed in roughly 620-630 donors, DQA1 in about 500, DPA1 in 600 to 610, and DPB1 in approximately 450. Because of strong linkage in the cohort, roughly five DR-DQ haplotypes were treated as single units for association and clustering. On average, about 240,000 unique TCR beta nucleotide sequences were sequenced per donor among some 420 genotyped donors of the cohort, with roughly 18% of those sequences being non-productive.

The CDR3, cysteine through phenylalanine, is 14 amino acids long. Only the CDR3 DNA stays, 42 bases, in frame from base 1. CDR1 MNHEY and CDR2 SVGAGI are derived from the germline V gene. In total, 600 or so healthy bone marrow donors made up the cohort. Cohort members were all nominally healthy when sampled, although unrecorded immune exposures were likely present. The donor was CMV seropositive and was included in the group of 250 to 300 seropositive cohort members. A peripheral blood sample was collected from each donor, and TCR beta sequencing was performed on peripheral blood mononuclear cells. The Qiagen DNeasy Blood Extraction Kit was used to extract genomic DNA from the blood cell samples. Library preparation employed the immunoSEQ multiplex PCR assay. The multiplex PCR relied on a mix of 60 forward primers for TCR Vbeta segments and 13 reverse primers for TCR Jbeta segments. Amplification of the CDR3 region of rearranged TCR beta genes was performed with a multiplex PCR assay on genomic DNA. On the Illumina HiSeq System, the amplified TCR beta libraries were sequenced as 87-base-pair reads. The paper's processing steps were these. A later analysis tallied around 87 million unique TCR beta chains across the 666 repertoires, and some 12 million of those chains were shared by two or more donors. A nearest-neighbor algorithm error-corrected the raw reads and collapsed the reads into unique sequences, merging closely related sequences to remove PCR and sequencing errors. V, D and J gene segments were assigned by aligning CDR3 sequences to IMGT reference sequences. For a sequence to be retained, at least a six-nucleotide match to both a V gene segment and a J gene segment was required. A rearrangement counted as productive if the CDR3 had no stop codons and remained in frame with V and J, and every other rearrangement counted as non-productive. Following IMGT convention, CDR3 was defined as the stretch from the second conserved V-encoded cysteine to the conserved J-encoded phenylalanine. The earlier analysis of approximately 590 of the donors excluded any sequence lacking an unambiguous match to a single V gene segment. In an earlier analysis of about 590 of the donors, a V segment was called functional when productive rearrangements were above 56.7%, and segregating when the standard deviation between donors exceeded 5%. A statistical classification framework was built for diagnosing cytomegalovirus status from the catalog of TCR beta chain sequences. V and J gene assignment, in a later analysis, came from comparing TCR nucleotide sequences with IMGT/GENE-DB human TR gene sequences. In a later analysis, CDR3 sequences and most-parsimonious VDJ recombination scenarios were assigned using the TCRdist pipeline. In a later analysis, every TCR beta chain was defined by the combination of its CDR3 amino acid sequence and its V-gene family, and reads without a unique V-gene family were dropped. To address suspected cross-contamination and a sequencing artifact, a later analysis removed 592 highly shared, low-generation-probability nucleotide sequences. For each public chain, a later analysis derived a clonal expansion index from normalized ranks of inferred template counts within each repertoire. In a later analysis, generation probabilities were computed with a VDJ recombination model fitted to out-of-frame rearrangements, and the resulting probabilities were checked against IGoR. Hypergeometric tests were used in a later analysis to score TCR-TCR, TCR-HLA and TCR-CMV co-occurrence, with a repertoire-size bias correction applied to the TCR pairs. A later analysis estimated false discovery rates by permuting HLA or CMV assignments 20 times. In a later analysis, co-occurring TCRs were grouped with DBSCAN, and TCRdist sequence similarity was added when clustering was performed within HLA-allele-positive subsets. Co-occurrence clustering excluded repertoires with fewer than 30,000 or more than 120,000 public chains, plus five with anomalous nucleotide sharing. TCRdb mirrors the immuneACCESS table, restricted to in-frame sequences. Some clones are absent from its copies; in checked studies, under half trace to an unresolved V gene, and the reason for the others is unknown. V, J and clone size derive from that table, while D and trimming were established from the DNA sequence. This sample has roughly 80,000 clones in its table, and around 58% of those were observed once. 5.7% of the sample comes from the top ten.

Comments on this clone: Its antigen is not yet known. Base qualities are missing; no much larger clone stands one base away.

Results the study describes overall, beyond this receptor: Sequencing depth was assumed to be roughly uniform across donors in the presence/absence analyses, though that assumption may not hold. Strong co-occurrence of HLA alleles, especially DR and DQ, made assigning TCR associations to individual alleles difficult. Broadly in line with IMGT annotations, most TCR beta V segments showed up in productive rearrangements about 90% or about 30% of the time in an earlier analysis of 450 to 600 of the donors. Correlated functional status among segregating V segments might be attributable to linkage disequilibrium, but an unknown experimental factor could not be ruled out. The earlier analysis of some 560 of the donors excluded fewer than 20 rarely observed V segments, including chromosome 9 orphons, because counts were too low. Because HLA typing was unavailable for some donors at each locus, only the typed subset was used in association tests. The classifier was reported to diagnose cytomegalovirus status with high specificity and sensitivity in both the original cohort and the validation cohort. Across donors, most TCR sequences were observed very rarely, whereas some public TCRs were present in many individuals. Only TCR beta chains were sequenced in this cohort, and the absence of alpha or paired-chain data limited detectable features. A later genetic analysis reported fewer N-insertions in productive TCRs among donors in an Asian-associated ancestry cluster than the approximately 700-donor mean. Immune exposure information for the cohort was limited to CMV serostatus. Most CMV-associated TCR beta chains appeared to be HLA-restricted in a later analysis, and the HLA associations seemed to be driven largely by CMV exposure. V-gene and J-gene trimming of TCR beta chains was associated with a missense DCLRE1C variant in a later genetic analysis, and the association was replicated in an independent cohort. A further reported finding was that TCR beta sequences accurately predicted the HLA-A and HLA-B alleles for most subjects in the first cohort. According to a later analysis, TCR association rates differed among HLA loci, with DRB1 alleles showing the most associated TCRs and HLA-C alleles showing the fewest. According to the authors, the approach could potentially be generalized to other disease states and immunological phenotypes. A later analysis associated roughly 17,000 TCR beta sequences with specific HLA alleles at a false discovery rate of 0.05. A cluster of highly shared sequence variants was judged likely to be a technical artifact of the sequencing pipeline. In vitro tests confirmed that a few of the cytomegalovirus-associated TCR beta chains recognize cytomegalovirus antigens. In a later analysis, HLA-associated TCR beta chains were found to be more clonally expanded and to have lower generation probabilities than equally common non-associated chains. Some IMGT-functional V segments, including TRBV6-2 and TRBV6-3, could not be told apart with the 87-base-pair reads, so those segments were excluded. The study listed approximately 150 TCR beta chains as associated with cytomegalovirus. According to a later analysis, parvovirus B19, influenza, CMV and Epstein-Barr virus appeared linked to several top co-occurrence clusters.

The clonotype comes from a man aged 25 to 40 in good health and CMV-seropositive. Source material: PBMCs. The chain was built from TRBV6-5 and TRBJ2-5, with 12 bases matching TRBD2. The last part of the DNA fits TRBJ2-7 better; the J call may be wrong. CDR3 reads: CASSPLAGGYEQYF. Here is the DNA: TGTGCCAGCAGCCCACTAGCGGGAGGATACGAGCAGTACTTC.